Below, one TCR beta chain is given with its context. Repertoires were generated with immunoSEQ multiplex PCR, while TCRdb's copy carries only in-frame clones and drops some. The sample has 180,000 or so clones; over 75% are singletons. This CDR3 region has 15 residues. The ends lost 1 base at V and 4 bases at J; junction bases unmatched: 6. Germline V gene data show CDR1 as MNHNS and CDR2 as SASEGT. These data originate in a study of blood T cell repertoires in COVID-19. Study-wide background: The study drew acute and convalescent COVID-19 samples from the United States, Italy and Spain.

The sequenced sample was peripheral blood. This sequence originates from a man aged 60 to 69 with acute or convalescent COVID-19. The rearrangement links TRBV6-1 to TRBJ2-7, with 8 bases aligning to TRBD1. CDR3 amino acids: CASSEGRTGSYEQYF. The CDR3 coding sequence is TGTGCCAGCAGTGAAGGTAGGACAGGGAGTTACGAGCAGTACTTC.